Below are 29 T cell receptor beta chains sequenced from a single sample in a study of blood T cell repertoires in COVID-19. TCRdb keeps only in-frame clones here, not all; method: immunoSEQ multiplex PCR. The sample carries 200,000 to 250,000 clones, 85% recorded once. What was sequenced was PBMCs or T cells enriched from blood (not recorded which). These receptors were collected from a man aged 40-49 years who had recovered from COVID-19.

The chain employs TRBV28 and TRBJ1-2, with 7 bases fitting TRBD1. J gave up 0 bases and V 5 bases, and 3 bases lay outside the gene matches. Germline assignment: CDR1 MDHEN and CDR2 SYDVKM. The CDR3 contains 14 residues. For the CDR3, the DNA is TGTGCCAGCAGTCGACAGGGCCCTAACTATGGCTACACCTTC. Residues: CASSRQGPNYGYTF.

This rearrangement joins TRBV5-4 to TRBJ2-3; 11 bases fit TRBD2. This CDR3 spans 16 amino acids. Germline CDR1 is SGHNT and CDR2 is YYREEE (reference sequence). V was clipped by 3 bases and J by 4 bases; unmatched bases: 7. CDR3 sequence (DNA): TGTGCCAGCAGCTCCCAATCACTAGCGGGAGCAGATACGCAGTATTTT. Its protein product is CASSSQSLAGADTQYF. Looking up the rest from reference TRBV5-4 and TRBJ2-3 gives the full variable domain: ETGVTQSPTHLIKTRGQQVTLRCSSQSGHNTVSWYQQALGQGPQFIFQYYREEENGRGNFPPRFSGLQFPNYSSELNVNALELDDSALYLCASSSQSLAGADTQYFGPGTRLTVL.

The chain couples TRBV27 to TRBJ2-5; D might be TRBD2 (5 bases). The CDR3 is made up of 13 amino acids. V lost 6 bases to trimming and J lost 1 base, with 9 bases between them. Germline CDR1 is MNHEY and CDR2 is SMNVEV (reference sequence). DNA for the CDR3: TGTGCCAGCAGGGGGAGCTTCCAAGAGACCCAGTACTTC. Residues: CASRGSFQETQYF.

The genes are TRBV19 and TRBJ2-5, with D possibly being TRBD1 (6 bases). The germline V gene encodes CDR1 LNHDA and CDR2 SQIVND (reference sequence). Trimming cost V 9 bases and J 1 base, with 12 bases left between them. The CDR3 has 13 residues. CDR3 amino acids: CASNRASQETQYF. The DNA for the CDR3 is TGTGCCAGCAACAGGGCTAGCCAAGAGACCCAGTACTTC.

The chain combines TRBV6-2 or TRBV6-3 with TRBJ1-1, with 9 bases identical to TRBD1. The CDR3 runs to 17 residues. Trimming took 2 bases from V and 3 from J; bases not matched to a gene: 10. Looked up from germline, CDR1 is MNHEY and CDR2 is SVGEGT. The CDR3 DNA is TGTGCCAGCAGTTACCCTAGGACAGGGGTTCAGGACACTGAAGCTTTCTTT. Translated: CASSYPRTGVQDTEAFF.

This chain joins TRBV5-4 and TRBJ2-7, with D possibly matching TRBD2 (7 bases). V lost 4 bases and J 5 bases, leaving 22 bases between the germline ends. Germline values: CDR1 SGHNT, CDR2 YYREEE (reference sequence). The CDR3 consists of 16 residues. Here the CDR3 reads CASSPGGLRGANEQYF. CDR3 nucleotide sequence: TGTGCCAGCAGCCCGGGAGGTCTTCGGGGGGCTAACGAGCAGTACTTC.

This clone is a singleton in its sample. The rearrangement uses TRBV4-3 and TRBJ2-3; 11 bases are a match to TRBD2. Germline CDR1 and CDR2: LGHNA and YSLEER. The ends lost 4 bases at V and 2 bases at J; junction bases unmatched: 8. This CDR3 is 17 amino acids long. The CDR3 sequence: CASSPDVSGRATDTQYF. CDR3 DNA sequence: TGCGCCAGCAGCCCCGACGTTAGCGGGAGGGCCACAGATACGCAGTATTTT.

The chain employs TRBV11-3 and TRBJ2-1, with 14 positions matching TRBD2. Trimming at V came to 3 bases and at J to 10 bases, leaving 8 bases not matched to a gene. Per the germline V gene, CDR1 is SGHNT and CDR2 is YENEEA. The CDR3 runs to 16 residues. The CDR3 region is CASSLAGLAGGSEQFF. The CDR3 coding sequence is TGTGCCAGCAGCTTGGCCGGACTAGCGGGAGGCTCGGAGCAGTTCTTC. Full variable domain (remainder filled in from reference TRBV11-3 and TRBJ2-1): EAGVVQSPRYKIIEKKQPVAFWCNPISGHNTLYWYLQNLGQGPELLIRYENEEAVDDSQLPKDRFSAERLKGVDSTLKIQPAELGDSAVYLCASSLAGLAGGSEQFFGPGTRLTVL.

The chain links TRBV18 to TRBJ2-7; tentatively, D is TRBD1 (6 bases). V was pared by 5 bases and J by 4 bases, with 24 bases between. Germline values: CDR1 KGHSH, CDR2 LQKENI. CDR3 length: 17 amino acids. In DNA form, the CDR3 reads TGTGCCAGCTCAGCCACGGCGTCGGGACACCTCTTTTACGAGCAGTACTTC. It is translated as CASSATASGHLFYEQYF.

The rearrangement joins TRBV7-3 to TRBJ1-5; TRBD1 matches at 8 bases. The V gene end was trimmed by 6 bases and the J gene end by 5 bases; junction bases not matched to a gene: 3. Germline lookup yields CDR1 SGHTA and CDR2 FQGTGA. This CDR3 has 13 residues. Here the CDR3 reads CASRRTGYQPQHF. CDR3 nucleotide sequence: TGTGCCAGCAGACGGACAGGGTATCAGCCCCAGCATTTT.

The gene calls are TRBV18 and TRBJ2-7, with D tentatively TRBD1 (6 bases). V dropped 3 bases and J dropped 2 bases, with 11 bases sitting between them. Per the germline V gene, CDR1 is KGHSH and CDR2 is LQKENI. The CDR3 loop spans 14 amino acids. CDR3 nucleotide sequence: TGTGCCAGCTCACCTCAACAGGGCACCTACGAGCAGTACTTC. Protein: CASSPQQGTYEQYF.

The chain couples TRBV9 to TRBJ1-2, with D tentatively TRBD1 (5 bases). Germline V gene data show CDR1 as SGDLS and CDR2 as YYNGEE. Trimming stripped 5 bases from V and 3 bases from J, with 17 bases between. CDR3 length: 15 amino acids. CDR3 sequence (DNA): TGTGCCAGCAGATCTAGCCAGGGAGGGGACTATGGCTACACCTTC. Residues: CASRSSQGGDYGYTF. Based on the CDR3 plus reference TRBV9 and TRBJ1-2, the full variable domain is DSGVTQTPKHLITATGQRVTLRCSPRSGDLSVYWYQQSLDQGLQFLIQYYNGEERAKGNILERFSAQQFPDLHSELNLSSLELGDSALYFCASRSSQGGDYGYTFGSGTRLTVV.

This clone was observed a handful of times. The CDR3 region has the DNA TGTGCCAGCAGCCCAGTTACAGGGACGAGTCAGCCCCAGCATTTT. It codes for CASSPVTGTSQPQHF. The chain carries TRBV7-8 and TRBJ1-5; D perhaps matches TRBD1 (6 bases). CDR1 and CDR2 (germline): SGHVS, FQNEAQ. The CDR3 is made up of 15 amino acids. Deletions cut 5 bases from V and 6 bases from J, with 17 bases between.

The chain links TRBV24-1 to TRBJ2-1; D may be TRBD1 (6 bases). V was trimmed by 5 bases and J by 5 bases, leaving 18 bases between them. The germline gives CDR1 KGHDR, CDR2 SFDVKD. The CDR3 is 16 residues long. The CDR3 is CATSGKLGQSNNEQFF. The CDR3 coding sequence is TGTGCCACCAGTGGAAAACTCGGACAGTCTAACAATGAGCAGTTCTTC.

V usage is TRBV19 and J usage is TRBJ2-6, with D perhaps matching TRBD2 (6 bases). V lost 1 base and J lost 0, with 7 bases in between. This CDR3 is built from 16 residues. Germline V lookup: CDR1 LNHDA, CDR2 SQIVND (reference sequence). The CDR3 is CASSIVGGSGANVLTF. CDR3 coding DNA: TGTGCCAGTAGTATAGTGGGGGGCTCTGGGGCCAACGTCCTGACTTTC.

There are a few counts of this clone. This chain links TRBV5-4 with TRBJ2-5, with 10 bases lining up with TRBD2. The CDR3 runs 19 residues. Germline assignment: CDR1 SGHNT and CDR2 YYREEE (reference sequence). V lost 3 bases, J lost 5 bases, and 19 bases stayed unmatched. Here the CDR3 DNA reads TGTGCCAGCAGCTCGCACAGACTAGCGGGCCAACTACAGCGGGAGACCCAGTACTTC. Translating gives CASSSHRLAGQLQRETQYF.

V gene TRBV7-9 combines with J gene TRBJ1-2, with TRBD1 matching 9 bases. The CDR3 spans 17 residues. V trimming: 1 base; J trimming: 2 bases; junction bases outside the gene matches: 8. Germline V gene data show CDR1 as SEHNR and CDR2 as FQNEAQ (reference sequence). The CDR3: CASSLGTNRGLNYGYTF. The CDR3 nucleotides read TGTGCCAGCAGCTTAGGGACTAACAGGGGGCTGAACTATGGCTACACCTTC.

The V gene is TRBV28, the J gene TRBJ1-3; D may be TRBD1 (5 bases). The CDR3 has 15 residues. The ends were cut back, 2 bases at V and 4 bases at J, with 12 bases in the middle. In germline, CDR1 is MDHEN, CDR2 SYDVKM. The CDR3 DNA follows: TGTGCCAGCAGTTTAGCGGGGCAAGCCGGAAACACCATATATTTT. Translation gives CASSLAGQAGNTIYF. Filled out from reference TRBV28 and TRBJ1-3, the complete variable domain reads DVKVTQSSRYLVKRTGEKVFLECVQDMDHENMFWYRQDPGLGLRLIYFSYDVKMKEKGDIPEGYSVSREKKERFSLILESASTNQTSMYLCASSLAGQAGNTIYFGEGSWLTVV.

This CDR3 is CASSLRSLLAGVNEQFF. The CDR3 DNA reads as TGTGCCAGCAGTTTGCGTTCGCTACTAGCGGGCGTCAATGAGCAGTTCTTC. The chain links TRBV27 to TRBJ2-1; 9 bases map to TRBD2. The CDR3 is made up of 17 amino acids. In germline, CDR1 is MNHEY, CDR2 SMNVEV (reference sequence). The trim removed 3 bases at V and 6 bases at J, leaving 12 bases unmatched.

V usage is TRBV5-4 and J usage is TRBJ1-3; 8 bases are shared with TRBD1. V trimming: 4 bases; J trimming: 4 bases; junction bases outside the gene matches: 10. From germline, CDR1 is SGHNT and CDR2 YYREEE (reference sequence). The CDR3 is 16 amino acids. DNA for the CDR3: TGTGCCAGCAGCCCGGAGGGACAGGCAGGAGGAAACACCATATATTTT. As protein: CASSPEGQAGGNTIYF.

This chain uses TRBV27 with TRBJ1-2; TRBD1 agrees at 8 bases. Germline V gene sequence: CDR1 MNHEY, CDR2 SMNVEV (reference sequence). The CDR3 has 13 amino acids. With V trimmed by 6 bases and J by 4 bases, 4 bases remained unmatched. CDR3 sequence reads: CASSPDRGYGYTF. The CDR3 coding sequence is TGTGCCAGCAGCCCTGACAGGGGCTATGGCTACACCTTC.

The genes are TRBV3-1 (or the pseudogene TRBV3-2) and TRBJ2-7; TRBD2 matches at 9 bases. V dropped 4 bases and J dropped 1; count of bases not matched to a gene: 5. The CDR3 extends over 15 amino acids. The germline CDR1 and CDR2 sequences are LGHDT and YNNKEL (reference sequence). CDR3 loop: CASSLGTSISYEQYF. As DNA, the CDR3 is TGTGCCAGCAGCCTCGGGACTAGCATTTCCTACGAGCAGTACTTC.

The chain combines TRBV4-3 with TRBJ2-7; 8 positions agree with TRBD2. In germline, CDR1 is LGHNA, CDR2 YSLEER. The trim removed 0 bases at V and 5 bases at J, leaving 9 bases unmatched. CDR3 length: 16 residues. In nucleotides, the CDR3 is TGCGCCAGCAGCCAAGATCTGGGGAGCGGGAGCGACGAGCAGTACTTC. Translating gives CASSQDLGSGSDEQYF.

The rearrangement joins TRBV6-2 or TRBV6-3 to TRBJ2-5, with 12 bases lining up with TRBD2. Germline-derived CDR1 and CDR2 are MNHEY and SVGEGT. The V and J ends lost 5 bases and 6 bases, in that order; junction bases with no gene match: 22. The CDR3 covers 20 residues. CDR3 region: CASSPWGLAGGPRYQKTQYF. DNA for the CDR3: TGTGCCAGCAGTCCCTGGGGGCTAGCGGGAGGGCCCCGGTACCAGAAGACCCAGTACTTC.

The chain combines TRBV4-1 with TRBJ1-1; D is unresolved. V lost 2 bases to trimming and J lost 4 bases, with 14 bases between them. The germline V gene has CDR1 MGHRA and CDR2 YSYEKL. The CDR3 has 15 residues. CDR3 loop: CASSQYDLESTEAFF. The CDR3 bases are TGCGCCAGCAGCCAATATGACCTGGAGAGCACTGAAGCTTTCTTT.

V is TRBV27 and J is TRBJ2-7; D not certain. The germline gives CDR1 MNHEY, CDR2 SMNVEV (reference sequence). V lost 4 bases, J lost 2 bases, and 12 bases lay in between. CDR3 length: 14 residues. This CDR3 reads CASSSREFPYEQYF. DNA for the CDR3: TGTGCCAGCAGTTCCCGCGAGTTCCCCTACGAGCAGTACTTC.

The rearrangement uses TRBV7-8 and TRBJ2-7, with D tentatively TRBD2 (5 bases). CDR3 length: 15 residues. With 3 bases removed from V and 4 bases from J, the gap between germline ends came to 16 bases. Per the germline V gene, CDR1 is SGHVS and CDR2 is FQNEAQ. The CDR3 loop is CASSLEAGDQYEQYF. The CDR3 DNA reads TGTGCCAGCAGCTTGGAGGCCGGGGATCAATACGAGCAGTACTTC.

V and J are TRBV6-5 and TRBJ2-1; 8 bases align to TRBD2. CDR3 length equals 14 residues. CDR1 MNHEY and CDR2 SVGAGI come from the germline V gene. V shed 8 bases, J shed 4 bases, and the junction held 7 bases outside the gene matches. For the CDR3, the DNA is TGTGCCAGCCTGGAGAGCGGGGGATACAATGAGCAGTTCTTC. Translation gives CASLESGGYNEQFF.

The CDR3, as DNA: TGTGCCAGCAGCTTAGACAGGGGCACTGAAGCTTTCTTT. Its protein is CASSLDRGTEAFF. V and J are TRBV7-8 and TRBJ1-1, with 7 positions matching TRBD1. CDR3 length: 13 residues. V lost 1 base and J lost 4; bases outside the gene matches: 0. The V gene's germline CDR1 is SGHVS and CDR2 FQNEAQ.